Sequencing of this T cell receptor beta chain was carried out in a study of patients and donors after allogeneic stem cell transplantation. TCRdb processed the RT-PCR reads anew with MiXCR; each CDR3 protein has one entry. The sample includes more than 150,000 distinct CDR3 sequences, around two fifths of them seen just once. Looked up from germline, CDR1 is SGDLS and CDR2 is YYNGEE. The trim removed 3 bases at V and 3 bases at J, leaving 5 bases unmatched. The CDR3 is 16 residues long. The material sequenced was blood, either unsorted or a sorted T cell fraction (not recorded which). V and J are TRBV9 and TRBJ2-1; 11 bases match TRBD2. This receptor was identified in a human donor who was either an allogeneic HSCT recipient or a stem cell or donor lymphocyte infusion donor (not recorded which). It is not recorded whose cells these are; they may come from a transplant donor. The DNA for the CDR3 is TGTGCCAGCAGCGCCACCGGACTAGCGGGCTACAATGAGCAGTTCTTC. Translating it yields CASSATGLAGYNEQFF.